These 11 T cell receptor beta chains were sequenced from one sample in a study of OX40 agonist ivuxolimab in advanced cancers. Data came from immunoSEQ multiplex PCR; TCRdb stores just in-frame clones and leaves some out. The data contain roughly 20,000 clones, approximately 83% of them seen just once; the ten biggest clones take up approximately 22%. This specimen consisted of CD4+ or CD8+ T cells sorted from blood, obtained in a trial of the OX40 agonist ivuxolimab. The receptors were gathered from an adult with an advanced solid tumor such as melanoma, head and neck, liver or kidney cancer.

V usage is TRBV27 and J usage is TRBJ1-1; D perhaps matches TRBD1 (6 bases). CDR1 and CDR2 from the germline V gene are MNHEY and SMNVEV (reference sequence). The CDR3 contains 13 residues. The V and J ends lost 4 bases and 2 bases respectively, with 8 bases between them. The DNA of the CDR3 is TGTGCCAGCAGTTGGGACACTAACACTGAAGCTTTCTTT. This translates into CASSWDTNTEAFF.

The chain carries TRBV11-3 and TRBJ2-7, with 9 bases matching TRBD1. Germline V gene lookup returns CDR1 SGHNT and CDR2 YENEEA. This CDR3 has 16 amino acids. V trimming: 5 bases; J trimming: 1 base; junction bases outside the gene matches: 9. The CDR3 coding sequence is TGTGCCAGCAGCGGAGAAACAGGGGGCGATTCCTACGAGCAGTACTTC. This encodes CASSGETGGDSYEQYF. Using reference TRBV11-3 and TRBJ2-7 for the parts outside the CDR3, the full variable domain is EAGVVQSPRYKIIEKKQPVAFWCNPISGHNTLYWYLQNLGQGPELLIRYENEEAVDDSQLPKDRFSAERLKGVDSTLKIQPAELGDSAVYLCASSGETGGDSYEQYFGPGTRLTVT.

The V and J genes are TRBV7-9 and TRBJ2-7, with a tentative D call TRBD1 (5 bases). The V gene lost 5 bases and the J gene lost 3 bases, with 14 bases spanning the gap. CDR1 is SEHNR and CDR2 is FQNEAQ in the germline V gene (reference sequence). The CDR3 has 14 residues. The CDR3 region has the DNA TGTGCCAGCAGCAATCGTCAGGGATACTACGAGCAGTACTTC. Its translation is CASSNRQGYYEQYF.

The genes are TRBV7-2 and TRBJ2-7, with 8 bases matching TRBD2. V shed 1 base, J shed 1 base, and the junction held 3 bases outside the gene matches. The CDR3 has 15 amino acids. Per germline, CDR1 SGHTA and CDR2 FQGNSA. Written as DNA, the CDR3 is TGTGCCAGCAGCTTAGACCCTAGCGGGTCCTACGAGCAGTACTTC. It specifies CASSLDPSGSYEQYF.

This rearrangement joins TRBV27 to TRBJ1-1; D gene uncertain. Trimming took 5 bases from V and 9 from J, leaving 16 bases between them. CDR1 is MNHEY and CDR2 is SMNVEV in the germline V gene (reference sequence). This CDR3 region has 13 residues. In nucleotides, the CDR3 is TGTGCCAGCAGTCCCTCCGGACCCGGGAAAGCTTTCTTT. Protein product: CASSPSGPGKAFF.

The chain employs TRBV6-1 and TRBJ2-3; 8 bases agree with TRBD2. Germline assignment: CDR1 MNHNS and CDR2 SASEGT. CDR3 length: 14 amino acids. With V trimmed by 3 bases and J by 6 bases, 5 bases remained unmatched. CDR3 loop: CASSDGGAADTQYF. The CDR3 bases are TGTGCCAGCAGTGACGGGGGGGCCGCGGATACGCAGTATTTT.

The chain joins TRBV13 to TRBJ1-1; no reliable D call. V lost 2 bases and J 6 bases, leaving 4 bases between the germline ends. The CDR3 totals 11 residues. Germline V CDR1 and CDR2: PRHDT, FYEKMQ (reference sequence). The CDR3 sequence is CASSLFPEAFF. Here the CDR3 DNA reads TGTGCCAGCAGCTTATTCCCTGAAGCTTTCTTT.

The gene calls are TRBV7-8 and TRBJ1-5, with 9 bases fitting TRBD1. Germline V gene data show CDR1 as SGHVS and CDR2 as FQNEAQ. CDR3 length equals 17 residues. V trimming: 3 bases; J trimming: 4 bases; junction bases outside the gene matches: 10. The CDR3 DNA reads TGTGCCAGCAGCTTCCCCACAGGGGGCGGATCTAATCAGCCCCAGCATTTT. Protein sequence: CASSFPTGGGSNQPQHF. The full variable domain, rest sourced from reference TRBV7-8 and TRBJ1-5, is GAGVSQSPRYKVAKRGQDVALRCDPISGHVSLFWYQQALGQGPEFLTYFQNEAQLDKSGLPSDRFFAERPEGSVSTLKIQRTQQEDSAVYLCASSFPTGGGSNQPQHFGDGTRLSIL.

This chain connects TRBV11-2 to TRBJ1-2; possible D gene TRBD1, 5 bases. Deletions cut 5 bases from V and 0 bases from J, with 13 bases between. Germline V gene sequence: CDR1 SGHAT, CDR2 FQNNGV. This CDR3 is 15 amino acids long. Here the CDR3 DNA reads TGTGCCAGCAGCCTCATGGGGGGGACTAACTATGGCTACACCTTC. This encodes CASSLMGGTNYGYTF.

V gene TRBV19 combines with J gene TRBJ1-4, with D tentatively TRBD1 (5 bases). Looked up from germline, CDR1 is LNHDA and CDR2 is SQIVND (reference sequence). The CDR3 contains 15 residues. The V gene lost 3 bases and the J gene lost 4 bases, with 12 bases spanning the gap. DNA of the CDR3: TGTGCCAGTAGTATTACGGCCGGGGGTAATGAAAAACTGTTTTTT. This encodes CASSITAGGNEKLFF.

The J gene is TRBJ2-2, the V gene TRBV4-2; 10 nucleotides match TRBD2. CDR3 length: 21 amino acids. V dropped 0 bases and J dropped 2; count of bases not matched to a gene: 15. Germline V gives CDR1 LGHNA, CDR2 YNFKEQ. The CDR3 loop reads CASSQERGIAGGLFNTGELFF. CDR3 bases: TGTGCCAGCAGCCAAGAAAGGGGTATAGCGGGGGGCCTTTTTAACACCGGGGAGCTGTTTTTT.